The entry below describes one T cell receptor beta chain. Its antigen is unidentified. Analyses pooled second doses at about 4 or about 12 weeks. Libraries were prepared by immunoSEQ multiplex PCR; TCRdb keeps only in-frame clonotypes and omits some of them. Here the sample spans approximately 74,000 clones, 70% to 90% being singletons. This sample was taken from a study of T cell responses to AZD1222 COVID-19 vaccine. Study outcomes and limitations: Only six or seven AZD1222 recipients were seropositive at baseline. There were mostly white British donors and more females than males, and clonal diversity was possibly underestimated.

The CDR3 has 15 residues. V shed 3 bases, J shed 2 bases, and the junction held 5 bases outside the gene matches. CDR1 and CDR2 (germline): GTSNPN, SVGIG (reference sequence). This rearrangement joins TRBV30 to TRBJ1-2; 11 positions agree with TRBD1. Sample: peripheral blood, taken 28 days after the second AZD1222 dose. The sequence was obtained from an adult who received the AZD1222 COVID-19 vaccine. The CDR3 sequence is CAWSGQGAGNYGYTF. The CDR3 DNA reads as TGTGCCTGGAGCGGACAGGGGGCAGGGAACTATGGCTACACCTTC.